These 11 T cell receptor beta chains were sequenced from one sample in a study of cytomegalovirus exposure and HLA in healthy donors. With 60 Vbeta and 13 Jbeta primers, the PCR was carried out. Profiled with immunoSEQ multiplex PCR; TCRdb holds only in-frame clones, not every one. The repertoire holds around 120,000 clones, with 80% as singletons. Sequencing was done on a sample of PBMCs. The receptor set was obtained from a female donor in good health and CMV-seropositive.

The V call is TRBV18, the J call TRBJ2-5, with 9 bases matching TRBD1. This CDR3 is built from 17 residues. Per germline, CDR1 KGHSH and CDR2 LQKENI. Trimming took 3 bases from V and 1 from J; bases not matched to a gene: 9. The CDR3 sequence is CASSPRTGAGGQETQYF. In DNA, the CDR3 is TGTGCCAGCTCACCGCGGACAGGGGCAGGGGGCCAAGAGACCCAGTACTTC.

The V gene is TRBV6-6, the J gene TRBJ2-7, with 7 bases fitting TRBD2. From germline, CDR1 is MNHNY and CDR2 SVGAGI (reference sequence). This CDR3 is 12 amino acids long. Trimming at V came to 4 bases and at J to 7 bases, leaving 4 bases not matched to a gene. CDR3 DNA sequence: TGTGCCAGCAGTTCGTCAGCGGGGGAGCAGTACTTC. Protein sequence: CASSSSAGEQYF.

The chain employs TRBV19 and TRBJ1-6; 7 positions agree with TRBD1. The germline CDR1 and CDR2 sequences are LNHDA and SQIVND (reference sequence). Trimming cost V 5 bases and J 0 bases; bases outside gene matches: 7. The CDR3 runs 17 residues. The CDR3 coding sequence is TGTGCCAGTAGTCCGGACAGGATAGTCTCCTATAATTCACCCCTCCACTTT. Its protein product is CASSPDRIVSYNSPLHF.

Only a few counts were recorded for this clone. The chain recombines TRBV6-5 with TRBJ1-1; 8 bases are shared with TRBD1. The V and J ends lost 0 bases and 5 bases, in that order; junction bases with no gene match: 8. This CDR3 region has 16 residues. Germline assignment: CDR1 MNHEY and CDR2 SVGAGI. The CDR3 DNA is TGTGCCAGCAGTTACTCGCAGGGGGCTCGGGGAACTGAAGCTTTCTTT. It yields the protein CASSYSQGARGTEAFF.

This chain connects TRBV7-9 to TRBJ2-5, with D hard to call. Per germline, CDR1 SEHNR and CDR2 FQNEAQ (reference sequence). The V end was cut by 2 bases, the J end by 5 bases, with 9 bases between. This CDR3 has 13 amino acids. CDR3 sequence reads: CASSLTGLETQYF. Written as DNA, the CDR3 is TGTGCCAGCAGCTTAACCGGGTTGGAGACCCAGTACTTC.

In DNA form, the CDR3 reads TGTGCCAGTAGCCAGACCAGGGGAGAAATCTACGAGCAGTACTTC. It translates to CASSQTRGEIYEQYF. The chain joins TRBV19 to TRBJ2-7, with D maybe TRBD1 (6 bases). CDR1 and CDR2 from the germline V gene are LNHDA and SQIVND (reference sequence). V was trimmed by 6 bases and J by 3 bases, leaving 18 bases between them. The CDR3 is 15 residues long.

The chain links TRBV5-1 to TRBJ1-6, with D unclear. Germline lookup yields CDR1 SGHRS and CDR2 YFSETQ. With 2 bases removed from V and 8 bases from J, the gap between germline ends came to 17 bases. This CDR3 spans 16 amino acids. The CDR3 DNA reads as TGCGCCAGCAGCTTTTCCTCCCCGGGGAACGATTCACCCCTCCACTTT. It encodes CASSFSSPGNDSPLHF.

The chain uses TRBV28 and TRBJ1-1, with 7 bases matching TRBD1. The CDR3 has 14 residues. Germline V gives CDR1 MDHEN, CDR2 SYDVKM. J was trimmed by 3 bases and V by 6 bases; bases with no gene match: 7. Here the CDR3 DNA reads TGTGCCAGCAGGATAGGGGGCGCGGACACTGAAGCTTTCTTT. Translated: CASRIGGADTEAFF.

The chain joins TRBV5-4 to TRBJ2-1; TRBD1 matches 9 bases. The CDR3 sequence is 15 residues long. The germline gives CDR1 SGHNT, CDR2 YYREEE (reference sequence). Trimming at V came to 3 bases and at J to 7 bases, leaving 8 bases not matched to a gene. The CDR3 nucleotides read TGTGCCAGCAGCTCCCTACAGGGGGCGGGGAATGAGCAGTTCTTC. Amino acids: CASSSLQGAGNEQFF.

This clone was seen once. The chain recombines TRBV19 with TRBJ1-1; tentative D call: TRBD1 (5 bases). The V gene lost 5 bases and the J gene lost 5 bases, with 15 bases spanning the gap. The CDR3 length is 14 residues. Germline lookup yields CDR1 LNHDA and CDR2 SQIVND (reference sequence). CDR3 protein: CASSARGVGTEAFF. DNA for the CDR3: TGTGCCAGTAGTGCCCGGGGGGTAGGGACTGAAGCTTTCTTT.

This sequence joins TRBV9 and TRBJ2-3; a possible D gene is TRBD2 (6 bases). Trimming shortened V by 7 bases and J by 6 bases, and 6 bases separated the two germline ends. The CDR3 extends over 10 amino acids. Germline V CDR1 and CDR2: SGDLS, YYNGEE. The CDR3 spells CASGGDTQYF. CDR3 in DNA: TGTGCCAGCGGGGGGGATACGCAGTATTTT.